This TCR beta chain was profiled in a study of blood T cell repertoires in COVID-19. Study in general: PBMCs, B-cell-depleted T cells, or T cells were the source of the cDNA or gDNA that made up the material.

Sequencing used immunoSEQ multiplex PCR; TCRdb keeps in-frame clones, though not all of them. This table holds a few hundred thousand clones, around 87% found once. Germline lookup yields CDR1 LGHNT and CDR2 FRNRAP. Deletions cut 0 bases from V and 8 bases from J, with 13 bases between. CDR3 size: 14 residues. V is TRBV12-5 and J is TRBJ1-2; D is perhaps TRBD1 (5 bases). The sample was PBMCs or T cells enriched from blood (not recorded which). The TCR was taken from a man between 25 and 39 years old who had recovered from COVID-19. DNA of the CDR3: TGTGCTAGTGGTTTGGTCACGCAGGGTGGCGGCTACACCTTC. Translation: CASGLVTQGGGYTF.